This T cell receptor beta chain derives from a study of T cells in localized non-small cell lung cancer. Clones were sequenced by immunoSEQ multiplex PCR, and TCRdb holds only the in-frame ones, with some missing. The sample contains tens of thousands of clones, 83% of which appear only once. Study results and caveats: Within adjacent lung there appeared a median about 54 of the top 100 tumor clones.

The V end lost 5 bases, the J end lost 0 bases, and 17 bases lay between the germline ends. Germline CDR1 is SEHNR and CDR2 is FQNEAQ (reference sequence). The CDR3 runs 16 residues. On this clone: The antigen is unknown.

This chain uses TRBV7-9 with TRBJ2-7; D is perhaps TRBD2 (6 bases). The source of this sequence is a man between 35 and 75 years old with stage II lung adenocarcinoma. Specimen: PBMCs, collected before any cancer treatment. In DNA form, the CDR3 reads TGTGCCAGCAGCCTACGGCCTAGCGCACGCTCCTACGAGCAGTACTTC. Protein sequence: CASSLRPSARSYEQYF.